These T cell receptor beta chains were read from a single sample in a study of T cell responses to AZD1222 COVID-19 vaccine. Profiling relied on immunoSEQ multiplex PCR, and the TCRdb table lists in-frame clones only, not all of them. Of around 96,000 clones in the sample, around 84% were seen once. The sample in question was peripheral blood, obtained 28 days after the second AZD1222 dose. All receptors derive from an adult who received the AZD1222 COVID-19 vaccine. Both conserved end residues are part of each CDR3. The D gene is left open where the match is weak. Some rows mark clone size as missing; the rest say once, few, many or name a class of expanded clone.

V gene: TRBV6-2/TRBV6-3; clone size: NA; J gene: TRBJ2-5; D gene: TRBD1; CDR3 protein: CASSSQQGPWAQYF; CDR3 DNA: TGTGCCAGCAGTTCTCAACAGGGGCCTTGGGCCCAGTACTTC
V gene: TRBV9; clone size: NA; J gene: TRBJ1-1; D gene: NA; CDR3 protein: CASRPYRVGTEAFF; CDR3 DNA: TGTGCCAGCAGACCGTACAGGGTTGGCACTGAAGCTTTCTTT
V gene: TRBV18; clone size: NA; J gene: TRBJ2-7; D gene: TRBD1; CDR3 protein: CASSKGQGAIEQYF; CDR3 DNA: TGTGCCAGCTCAAAGGGACAGGGGGCCATCGAGCAGTACTTC
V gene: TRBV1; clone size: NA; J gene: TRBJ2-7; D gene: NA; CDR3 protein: CTSSLPSCYEQYF; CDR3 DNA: TGCACCAGCAGCCTACCAAGCTGCTACGAGCAGTACTTC
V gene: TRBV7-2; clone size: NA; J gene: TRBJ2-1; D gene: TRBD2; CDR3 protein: CASSSRVAGYNEQFF; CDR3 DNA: TGTGCCAGCAGCTCCCGGGTAGCGGGCTACAATGAGCAGTTCTTC
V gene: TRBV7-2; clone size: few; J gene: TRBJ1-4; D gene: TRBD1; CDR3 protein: CASSFQSGQNEKLFF; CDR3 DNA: TGTGCCAGCAGCTTCCAGTCGGGACAGAACGAAAAACTGTTTTTT
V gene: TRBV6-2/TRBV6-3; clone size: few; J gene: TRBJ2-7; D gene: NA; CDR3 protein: CASSTPPATTYEQYF; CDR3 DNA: TGTGCCAGCAGTACCCCCCCCGCTACCACCTACGAGCAGTACTTC
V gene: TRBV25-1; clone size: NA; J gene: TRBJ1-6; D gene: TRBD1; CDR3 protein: CASSALGTGKNSPLHF; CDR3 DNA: TGTGCCAGCAGTGCCCTCGGGACAGGGAAGAATTCACCCCTCCACTTT
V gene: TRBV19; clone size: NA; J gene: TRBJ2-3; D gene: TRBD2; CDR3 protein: CASSMGGGTDTQYF; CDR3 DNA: TGTGCCAGTAGTATGGGGGGGGGCACAGATACGCAGTATTTT
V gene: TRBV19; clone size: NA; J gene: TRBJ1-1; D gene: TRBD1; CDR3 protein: CASSPRQGLPEAFF; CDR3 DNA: TGTGCCAGTAGTCCAAGACAGGGTTTGCCTGAAGCTTTCTTT
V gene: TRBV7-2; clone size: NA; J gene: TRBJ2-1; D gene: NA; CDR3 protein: CATSPAVYNEQFF; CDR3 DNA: TGTGCCACCTCCCCCGCGGTTTACAATGAGCAGTTCTTC
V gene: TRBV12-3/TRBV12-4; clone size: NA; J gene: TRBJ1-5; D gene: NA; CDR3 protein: CASRSSGQPQHF; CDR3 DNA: TGTGCCAGCAGGTCAAGCGGGCAGCCCCAGCATTTT
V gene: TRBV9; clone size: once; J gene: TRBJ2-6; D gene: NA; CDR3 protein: CASSVAGGANVLTF; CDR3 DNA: TGTGCCAGCAGCGTAGCGGGTGGGGCCAACGTCCTGACTTTC
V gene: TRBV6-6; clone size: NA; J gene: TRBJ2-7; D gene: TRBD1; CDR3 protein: CASSYPLTGGLNEQYF; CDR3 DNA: TGTGCCAGCAGTTACCCCCTGACAGGGGGCCTCAACGAGCAGTACTTC
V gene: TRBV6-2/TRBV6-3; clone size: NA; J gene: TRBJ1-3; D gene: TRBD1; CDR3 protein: CASSYFGTAGNTIYF; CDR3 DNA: TGTGCCAGCAGTTACTTTGGGACAGCGGGAAACACCATATATTTT
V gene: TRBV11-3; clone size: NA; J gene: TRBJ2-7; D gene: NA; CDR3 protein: CASSLEASEQYF; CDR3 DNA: TGTGCCAGCAGCTTAGAAGCTAGCGAGCAGTACTTC
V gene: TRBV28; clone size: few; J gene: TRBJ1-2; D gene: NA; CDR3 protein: CASSEIYGYTF; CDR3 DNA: TGTGCCAGCAGTGAAATCTATGGCTACACCTTC
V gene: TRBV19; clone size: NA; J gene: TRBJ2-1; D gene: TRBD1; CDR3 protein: CASSIGTGGYNEQFF; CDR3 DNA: TGTGCCAGTAGTATAGGGACAGGGGGCTACAATGAGCAGTTCTTC
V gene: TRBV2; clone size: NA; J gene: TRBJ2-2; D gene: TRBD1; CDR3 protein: CASSVSGTGGRTGELFF; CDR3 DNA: TGTGCCAGCAGTGTATCCGGGACAGGGGGCCGCACCGGGGAGCTGTTTTTT
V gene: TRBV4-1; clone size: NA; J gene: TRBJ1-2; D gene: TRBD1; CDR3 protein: CASSHGTGGGRGGYGYTF; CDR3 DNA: TGCGCCAGCAGCCACGGGACAGGGGGCGGAAGGGGAGGCTATGGCTACACCTTC
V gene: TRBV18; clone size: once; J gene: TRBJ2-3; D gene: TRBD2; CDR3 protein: CASSLQTGLLTDTQYF; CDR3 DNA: TGTGCCAGCTCACTTCAAACGGGACTACTCACAGATACGCAGTATTTT
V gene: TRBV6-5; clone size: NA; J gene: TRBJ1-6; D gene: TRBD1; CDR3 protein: CASSYSGRGGSPLHF; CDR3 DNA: TGTGCCAGCAGTTACTCTGGCAGGGGGGGTTCACCCCTCCACTTT
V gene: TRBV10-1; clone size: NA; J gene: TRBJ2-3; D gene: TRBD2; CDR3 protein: CASSESASGRAGSDTQYF; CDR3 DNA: TGCGCCAGCAGTGAGTCGGCTAGCGGGAGGGCCGGTTCAGATACGCAGTATTTT
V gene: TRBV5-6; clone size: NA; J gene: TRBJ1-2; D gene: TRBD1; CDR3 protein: CASTQQGARGYTF; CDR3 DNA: TGTGCCAGCACCCAACAGGGGGCAAGGGGCTACACCTTC
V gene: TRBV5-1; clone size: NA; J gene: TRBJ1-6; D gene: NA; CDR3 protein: CASSLEGVGSPLHF; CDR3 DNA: TGCGCCAGCAGCTTGGAAGGGGTTGGGTCACCCCTCCACTTT
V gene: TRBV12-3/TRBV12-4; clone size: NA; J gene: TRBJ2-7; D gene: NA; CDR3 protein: CASSTGFEQYF; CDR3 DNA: TGTGCCAGCAGTACAGGGTTTGAGCAGTACTTC
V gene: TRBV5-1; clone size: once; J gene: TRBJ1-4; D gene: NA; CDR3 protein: CASSLEVPNEKLFF; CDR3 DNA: TGCGCCAGCAGCTTGGAGGTCCCTAATGAAAAACTGTTTTTT
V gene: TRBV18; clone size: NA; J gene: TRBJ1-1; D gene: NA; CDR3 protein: CASSRRDITEAFF; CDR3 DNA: TGTGCCAGCTCACGCCGGGACATCACTGAAGCTTTCTTT
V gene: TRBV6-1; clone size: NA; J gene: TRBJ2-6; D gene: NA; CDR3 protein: CASSEIRDRSSGANVLTF; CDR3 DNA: TGTGCCAGCAGTGAAATCCGAGATAGGAGCTCTGGGGCCAACGTCCTGACTTTC
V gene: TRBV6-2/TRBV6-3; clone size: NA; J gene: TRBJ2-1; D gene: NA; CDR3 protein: CASSYSGGEQFF; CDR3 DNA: TGTGCCAGCAGTTACTCCGGGGGTGAGCAGTTCTTC
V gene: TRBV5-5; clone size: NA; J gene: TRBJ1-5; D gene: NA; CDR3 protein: CASSLGLYQNQPQHF; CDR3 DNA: TGTGCCAGCAGCTTAGGGCTTTACCAGAATCAGCCCCAGCATTTT
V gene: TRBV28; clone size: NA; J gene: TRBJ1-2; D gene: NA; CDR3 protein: CASSGAVDGYTF; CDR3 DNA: TGTGCCAGCAGTGGGGCGGTGGATGGCTACACCTTC
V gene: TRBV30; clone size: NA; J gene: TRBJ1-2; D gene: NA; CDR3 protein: CAWSRVGGYTF; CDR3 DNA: TGTGCCTGGAGCAGGGTGGGGGGCTACACCTTC